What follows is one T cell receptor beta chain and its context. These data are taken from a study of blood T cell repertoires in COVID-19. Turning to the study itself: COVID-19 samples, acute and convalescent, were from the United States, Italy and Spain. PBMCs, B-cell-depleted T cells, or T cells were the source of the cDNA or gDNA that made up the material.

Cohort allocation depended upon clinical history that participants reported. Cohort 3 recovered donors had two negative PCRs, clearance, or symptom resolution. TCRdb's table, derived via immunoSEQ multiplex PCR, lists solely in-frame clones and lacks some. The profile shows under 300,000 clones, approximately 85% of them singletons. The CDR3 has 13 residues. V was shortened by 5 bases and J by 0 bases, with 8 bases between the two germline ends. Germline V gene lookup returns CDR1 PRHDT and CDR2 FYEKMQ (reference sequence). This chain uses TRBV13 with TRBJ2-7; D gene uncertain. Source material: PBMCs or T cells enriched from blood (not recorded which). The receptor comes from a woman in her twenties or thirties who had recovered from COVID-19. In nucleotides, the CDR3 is TGTGCCAGCAGCCGAGAGAGCTCCTACGAGCAGTACTTC. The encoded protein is CASSRESSYEQYF.